This T cell receptor (beta chain) was captured by sequencing in a study of T cell repertoires in cytomegalovirus infection (dated by TCRdb to the late 2010s). Turning to the overall study: The peptide stimulations were aimed at well-studied HLA-B-restricted epitopes as well as recently identified HLA-C-restricted CMV epitopes, whose presentation resists viral immunomodulation. The HLA type of each donor mattered for the analysis, because public TCR beta signatures pointed to carriage of CMV infection along with the matching HLA type. Results the study describes overall, beyond this receptor: Cumulative frequency of public TCR beta family members discriminated carriers of CMV infection plus the relevant HLA type in this cohort and an independent roughly 330-donor cohort. The ex vivo response was dominated by HLA-C-restricted CMV-specific TCR beta clonotypes, which also provided the single most frequent clonotype in two of eight donors.

As concerns this clonotype: There is no known antigen for this receptor. Within one base of it there is no much larger clone, and no base qualities were kept.

The treatment or condition label for this specimen denotes: in vitro stimulation with specific CMV peptide epitopes to enrich CMV-specific T cells. Trimming accounts for 4 bases at V and 2 bases at J, while the number of junction bases matched to no gene is 10. The CDR3 runs 16 amino acids, cysteine and phenylalanine included. Just CDR3 DNA is preserved here, 48 bases in frame from base 1. The germline V gene yields SGHRS for CDR1 and YFSETQ for CDR2. The sequencer listed for this sample is Illumina HiSeq 1500. The raw public reads went through TCRdb reprocessing: fastp at Q25, MiXCR clone calling, in-frame beta chains kept. For every CDR3 protein sequence, its rows merge into one entry that carries the most common genes and DNA. Present in this sample are about 920,000 distinct CDR3 sequences, around 32% of which were seen just once. The ten largest account for roughly an eighth of the sample.

This specimen consisted of cultured CD8+ T cells from PBMCs, obtained from culture after CMV antigen stimulation. The V gene is TRBV5-1 and the J gene is TRBJ1-1; 8 bases in the middle match TRBD1. The sequence came from a human donor in good health (CMV status not recorded). Some clones in this sample may be carry-over from other donors' samples. The CDR3 here reads CASSPRTGMGNTEAFF. At the DNA level, the sequence is TGCGCCAGCAGCCCAAGGACAGGGATGGGAAACACTGAAGCTTTCTTT.